This T cell receptor (beta chain) was documented in a study of early T cells in non-severe SARS-CoV-2 infection. Study-wide background: The sequenced material was bulk RNA from unsorted whole blood, and its chains were unpaired.

Each cDNA molecule carried a unique molecular identifier. Using its own MiXCR run on the 5' RACE reads, TCRdb lists one record per CDR3 protein. The sample consists of tens of thousands of distinct CDR3 sequences, around 6.5% of them appearing once. V dropped 5 bases and J dropped 8 bases, with 12 bases sitting between them. The CDR3 runs to 12 residues. Per germline, CDR1 MDHEN and CDR2 SYDVKM. Of note for this clonotype: Antigen specificity is unknown.

Study-wide points: VDJdb-based annotation leaned toward anti-spike CD8 responses and missed private and CD4 specificities.

The origin of this receptor is an adult who was a healthcare worker with PCR-confirmed SARS-CoV-2 infection or an uninfected control (not recorded which). The source was whole blood, collected at baseline. The chain combines TRBV28 with TRBJ1-2; weak D call: TRBD1 (5 bases). CDR3 nucleotides: TGTGCCAGCAGTCCCTCGCGGGGCGGCTACACCTTC. This sequence encodes CASSPSRGGYTF.